This T cell receptor beta chain was captured by sequencing in a study of glioma-infiltrating T cells after dendritic cell vaccination (dated by TCRdb to 2016 to 2018). About the study as a whole: Of the 15 glioblastoma patients in the cohort, all drawn from Phase I and II dendritic cell vaccination trials, 9 were newly diagnosed and 6 had recurrent disease. Between the early 2000s and the early 2010s, patients were given autologous tumor lysate-pulsed dendritic cell vaccination. The vaccine was prepared from monocyte-derived dendritic cells that were cultured for approximately seven days with IL-4 and GM-CSF and then pulsed overnight with autologous tumor lysate. Three intradermal dendritic cell vaccine injections were administered to patients at biweekly intervals in the arm below the axilla. Tumor-infiltrating lymphocyte content was quantified and tumor and blood repertoires were compared in dendritic cell-vaccinated glioblastoma patients by deep sequencing of TCR beta CDR3 regions. TCR sequencing metrics, including TIL content and tumor-blood repertoire overlap, were correlated with survival after dendritic cell vaccination.

The immunoSEQ assay amplified TCRB CDR3 regions from approximately 2 micrograms of genomic DNA, or from all available DNA when less than that amount was available. Multiplex PCR used 60 forward primers for TCR V beta segments and 13 reverse primers for J beta segments. To estimate the number of reads per starting template, synthetic control templates were added to each sample at limiting dilution. The Illumina HiSeq System generated 87 bp sequencing reads. As for the authors' bioinformatics: PCR and sequencing errors were removed by a nearest neighbor algorithm that merged closely related sequences. TCR overlap was defined as the percentage of unique tumor TCR beta sequences that were also present in the same patient's peripheral blood. TCRdb took this table from immuneACCESS and kept in-frame rearrangements with V and J called. Such tables lack part of the clones; where checked against another copy, unresolved V genes explain under half of the gap, and the rest is unexplained. That table furnishes V, J and clone size, whereas the DNA furnished D and trimming. For this sample there are about 76,000 clones; roughly 91% appear just once. The top ten clones comprise 2% to 2.5% of the sample.

The paper as a whole reports these results and caveats: The three-group TCR overlap response model was characterized as speculative, and prospective validation of the model was stated to be required. The cohort was small and heterogeneous, and full blood and tumor sets were available for few patients, with initial-recurrent tumor pairs available for even fewer patients. No direct relationship between TCR clonality and survival was found, suggesting a diverse polyclonal response may matter. After dendritic cell vaccination, a higher estimated pretreatment TIL content predicted longer time to progression and longer overall survival.

The time point label, read with the paper, signifies: after dendritic cell vaccination, including at tumor progression/relapse. Patients were selected on the basis of adequate residual fresh-frozen tumor tissue and more than two years of available survival data. Molecular status otherwise varied across the glioblastoma patients, but none of them carried an isocitrate dehydrogenase mutation. PBMC were collected before vaccination, two weeks after the third vaccination, and at tumor progression if tumor progression occurred. Genomic DNA was extracted with the Qiagen DNeasy Blood extraction Kit. Measured from the cysteine to the phenylalanine, the CDR3 is 15 residues long. CDR3 DNA only is kept here, 45 bases in frame from base 1. Via the germline V gene, CDR1 is ENHRY and CDR2 SYGVKD. Germline trimming amounts to 4 bases on V and 8 bases on J, with 10 as the count of junction bases outside the gene matches.

To note about this clone: This receptor's antigen is unknown. No much larger clone is present one base from it, and per-base qualities are unavailable.

This specimen consisted of blood, obtained after dendritic cell vaccination. Recombination joined TRBV10-3 with TRBJ2-2; 7 bases in between match TRBD2. The TCR originated in a human donor with glioblastoma. Here is the DNA: TGTGCCATCAGTGTACCGGGCGGGGGAGGAGGGGAGCTGTTTTTT. It codes for CAISVPGGGGGELFF.